The rows below give T cell receptor beta chains drawn from one sample of a study of shared clonotypes between healthy human individuals. Libraries were prepared by immunoSEQ multiplex PCR; TCRdb keeps only in-frame clonotypes and omits some of them. The data contain some 2,000,000 clones, 90% to 96% of them singletons. Sequencing was carried out using naive CD4+ T cells sorted from blood. The origin of the receptors is a young man in good health. CDR3s include the opening cysteine and the closing phenylalanine or tryptophan. D genes are given only for firm matches. A clone size is listed for some rows: how often the clone was seen (once, few, many), or a class if it is expanded.

.	TRBV7-8	.	TRBJ2-2	CASSLVGKGTGELFF	TGTGCCAGCAGCTTAGTAGGGAAGGGCACCGGGGAGCTGTTTTTT
once	TRBV5-1	.	TRBJ2-1	CASSLATPQIFF	TGCGCCAGCAGCTTGGCGACTCCCCAAATATTCTTC
.	TRBV10-1	.	TRBJ2-5	CASSLGSPETQYF	TGCGCCAGCAGCTTGGGATCCCCAGAGACCCAGTACTTC
.	TRBV5-4	.	TRBJ1-4	CASSSRGGGMNFNEKLFF	TGTGCCAGCAGCTCTCGTGGAGGGGGGATGAATTTTAATGAAAAACTGTTTTTT
once	TRBV15	.	TRBJ1-1	CATSRDLGNTEAFF	TGTGCCACCAGCAGAGATCTAGGTAACACTGAAGCTTTCTTT
once	TRBV2	TRBD2	TRBJ2-2	CASRGTSGSLSTGELFF	TGTGCCAGCAGGGGGACTAGCGGGAGTCTAAGTACCGGGGAGCTGTTTTTT
.	TRBV6-1	TRBD1	TRBJ1-2	CASSEGGTGNYGYTF	TGTGCCAGCAGTGAAGGGGGGACAGGGAACTATGGCTACACCTTC
.	TRBV29-1	TRBD1	TRBJ1-6	CSARTGGGSPLHF	TGCAGCGCTAGGACAGGGGGAGGATCACCCCTCCACTTT
once	TRBV27	.	TRBJ2-3	CASSLGSGFPSTDTQYF	TGTGCCAGCAGTTTGGGGAGCGGATTTCCTAGCACAGATACGCAGTATTTT
.	TRBV10-1	.	TRBJ1-6	CASSELRQGNSPLHF	TGCGCCAGCAGTGAGCTTCGGCAGGGGAATTCACCCCTCCACTTT
.	TRBV10-3	TRBD2	TRBJ2-1	CAISGGGLAGVVSYNEQFF	TGTGCCATCAGTGGAGGGGGGCTAGCGGGAGTTGTATCCTACAATGAGCAGTTCTTC
.	TRBV9	.	TRBJ1-1	CASSTGQLNTEAFF	TGTGCCAGCAGCACCGGACAGCTGAACACTGAAGCTTTCTTT
.	TRBV10-3	TRBD2	TRBJ2-7	CAISGGTSGRQSSYEQYF	TGTGCCATCAGCGGGGGGACTAGCGGGAGGCAGAGCTCCTACGAGCAGTACTTC
.	TRBV5-1	.	TRBJ2-3	CASSFTTISSTDTQYF	TGCGCCAGCAGCTTTACGACTATAAGTAGCACAGATACGCAGTATTTT
once	TRBV9	.	TRBJ1-4	CASSVLGQGFGEKLFF	TGTGCCAGCAGCGTCCTAGGACAAGGCTTCGGAGAAAAACTGTTTTTT
few	TRBV19	.	TRBJ1-5	CASCNRNQPQHF	TGTGCCAGTTGTAACAGGAATCAGCCCCAGCATTTT